This entry concerns a single T cell receptor beta chain. The data originate from a study of blood T cell repertoires in COVID-19. The study recruited people aged about 18 to 95 years across some 23 US areas. V was shortened by 4 bases and J by 3 bases, with 17 bases between the two germline ends. The CDR3 is made up of 16 amino acids. The germline CDR1 and CDR2 sequences are SGHDT and YYEEEE. Assay: immunoSEQ multiplex PCR; the TCRdb copy retains only in-frame clones and omits some. The data contain about 160,000 clones, about 80% of them seen just once; the ten biggest clones take up around 3.2%. The chain uses TRBV5-6 and TRBJ1-3; D not resolved. The TCR comes from an older woman who had recovered from COVID-19. Sequencing used PBMCs or T cells enriched from blood (not recorded which). CDR3 DNA: TGTGCCAGCAGCCTTACCACCTTGACACTTGGAAACACCATATATTTT. Protein: CASSLTTLTLGNTIYF.